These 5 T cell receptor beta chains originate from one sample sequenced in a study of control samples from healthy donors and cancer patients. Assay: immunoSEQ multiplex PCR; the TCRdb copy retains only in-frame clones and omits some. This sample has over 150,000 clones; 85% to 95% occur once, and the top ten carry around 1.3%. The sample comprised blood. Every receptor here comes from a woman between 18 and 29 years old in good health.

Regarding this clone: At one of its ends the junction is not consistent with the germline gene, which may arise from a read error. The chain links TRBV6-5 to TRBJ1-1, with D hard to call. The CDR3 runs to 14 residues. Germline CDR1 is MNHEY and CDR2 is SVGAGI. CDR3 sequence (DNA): TGTGCCAGCAGTTACTCTCCCGGGTCCGCCGTAACAACTTTT. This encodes CASSYSPGSAVTTF.

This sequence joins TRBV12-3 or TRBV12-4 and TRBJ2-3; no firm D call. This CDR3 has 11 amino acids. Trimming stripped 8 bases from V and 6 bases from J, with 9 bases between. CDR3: CASQLIDTQYF. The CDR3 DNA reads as TGTGCCAGCCAGTTAATCGATACGCAGTATTTT.

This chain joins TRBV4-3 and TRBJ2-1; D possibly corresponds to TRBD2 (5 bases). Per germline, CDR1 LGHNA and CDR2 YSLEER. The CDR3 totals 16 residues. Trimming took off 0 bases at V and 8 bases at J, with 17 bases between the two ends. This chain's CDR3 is CASSQDFTNRGYEQFF. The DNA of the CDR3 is TGCGCCAGCAGCCAAGATTTTACTAACCGCGGGTATGAGCAGTTCTTC.

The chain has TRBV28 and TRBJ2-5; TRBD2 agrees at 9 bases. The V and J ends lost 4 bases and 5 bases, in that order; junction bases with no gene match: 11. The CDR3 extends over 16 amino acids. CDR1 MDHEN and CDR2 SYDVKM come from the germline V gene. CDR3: CASSSPGSGSGETQYF. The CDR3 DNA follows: TGTGCCAGCAGTTCCCCGGGTAGCGGGAGCGGGGAGACCCAGTACTTC.

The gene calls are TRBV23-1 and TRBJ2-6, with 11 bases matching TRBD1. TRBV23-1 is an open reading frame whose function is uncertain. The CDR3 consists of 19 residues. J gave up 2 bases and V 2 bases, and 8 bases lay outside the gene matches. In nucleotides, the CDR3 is TGCGCCAGCAGTCAAATACTAGGACAGGGGGCAACTGGGGCCAACGTCCTGACTTTC. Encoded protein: CASSQILGQGATGANVLTF.